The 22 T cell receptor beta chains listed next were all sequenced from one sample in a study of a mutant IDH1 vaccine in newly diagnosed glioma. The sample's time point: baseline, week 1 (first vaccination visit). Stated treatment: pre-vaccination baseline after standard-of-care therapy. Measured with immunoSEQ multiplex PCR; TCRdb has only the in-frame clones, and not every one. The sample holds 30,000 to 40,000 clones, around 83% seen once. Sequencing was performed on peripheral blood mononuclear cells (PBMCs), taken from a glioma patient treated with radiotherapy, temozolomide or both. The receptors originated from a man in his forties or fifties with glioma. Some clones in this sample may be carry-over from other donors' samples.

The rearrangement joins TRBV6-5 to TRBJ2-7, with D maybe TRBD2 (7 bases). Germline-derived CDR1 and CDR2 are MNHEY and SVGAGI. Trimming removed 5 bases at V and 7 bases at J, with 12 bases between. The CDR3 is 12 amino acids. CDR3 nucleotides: TGTGCCAGCAGTCGAGGGGGGGGAGAGCAGTACTTC. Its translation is CASSRGGGEQYF.

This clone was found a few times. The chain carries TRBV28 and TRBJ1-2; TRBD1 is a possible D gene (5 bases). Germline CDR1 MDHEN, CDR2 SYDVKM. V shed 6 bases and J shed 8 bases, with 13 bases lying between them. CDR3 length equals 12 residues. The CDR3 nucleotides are TGTGCCAGCAGGATGGGGACGCGAGGCTACACCTTC. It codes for CASRMGTRGYTF.

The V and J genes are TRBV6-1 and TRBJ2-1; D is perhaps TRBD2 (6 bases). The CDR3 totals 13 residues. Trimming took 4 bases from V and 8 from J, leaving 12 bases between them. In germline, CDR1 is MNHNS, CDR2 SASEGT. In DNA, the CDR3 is TGTGCCAGCAGTGGGGCTAGCGCCGATGAGCAGTTCTTC. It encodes CASSGASADEQFF.

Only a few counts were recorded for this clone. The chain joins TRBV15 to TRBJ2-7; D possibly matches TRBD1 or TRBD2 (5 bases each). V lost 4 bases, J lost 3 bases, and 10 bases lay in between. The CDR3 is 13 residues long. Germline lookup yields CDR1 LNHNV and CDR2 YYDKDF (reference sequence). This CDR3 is CATSTGPGYEQYF. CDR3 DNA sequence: TGTGCCACCAGCACGGGGCCGGGCTACGAGCAGTACTTC.

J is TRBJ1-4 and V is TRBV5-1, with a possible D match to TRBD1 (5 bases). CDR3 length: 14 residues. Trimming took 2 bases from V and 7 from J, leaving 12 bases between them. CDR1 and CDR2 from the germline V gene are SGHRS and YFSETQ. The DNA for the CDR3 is TGCGCCAGCAGCTTCGGGACGGCGAGTGAAAAACTGTTTTTT. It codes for CASSFGTASEKLFF.

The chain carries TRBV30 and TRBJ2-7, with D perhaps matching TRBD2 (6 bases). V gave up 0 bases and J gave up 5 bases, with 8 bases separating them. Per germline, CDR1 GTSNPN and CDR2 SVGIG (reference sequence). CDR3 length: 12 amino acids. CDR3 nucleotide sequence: TGTGCCTGGAGTGTGTGGGGGGACGAGCAGTACTTC. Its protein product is CAWSVWGDEQYF. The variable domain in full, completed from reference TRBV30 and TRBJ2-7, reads SQTIHQWPATLVQPVGSPLSLECTVEGTSNPNLYWYRQAAGRGLQLLFYSVGIGQISSEVPQNLSASRPQDRQFILSSKKLLLSDSGFYLCAWSVWGDEQYFGPGTRLTVT.

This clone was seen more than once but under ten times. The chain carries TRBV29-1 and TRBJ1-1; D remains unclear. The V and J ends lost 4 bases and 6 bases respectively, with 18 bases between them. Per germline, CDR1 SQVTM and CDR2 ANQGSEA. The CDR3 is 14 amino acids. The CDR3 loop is CSVGAGQLSSEAFF. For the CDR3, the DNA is TGCAGCGTTGGAGCGGGCCAACTGAGTTCTGAAGCTTTCTTT.

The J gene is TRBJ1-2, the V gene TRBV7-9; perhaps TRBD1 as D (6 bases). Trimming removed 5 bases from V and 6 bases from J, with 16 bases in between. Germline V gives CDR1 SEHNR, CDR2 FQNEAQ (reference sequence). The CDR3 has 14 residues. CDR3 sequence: CASSHRTETNGYTF. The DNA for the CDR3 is TGTGCCAGCAGCCACAGGACAGAAACCAATGGCTACACCTTC.

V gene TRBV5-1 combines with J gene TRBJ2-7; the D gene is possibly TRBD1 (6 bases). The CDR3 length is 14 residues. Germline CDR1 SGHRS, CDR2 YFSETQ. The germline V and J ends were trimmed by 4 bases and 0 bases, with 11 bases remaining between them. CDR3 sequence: CASSRTVDSYEQYF. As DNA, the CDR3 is TGCGCCAGCAGCCGGACAGTGGACTCCTACGAGCAGTACTTC.

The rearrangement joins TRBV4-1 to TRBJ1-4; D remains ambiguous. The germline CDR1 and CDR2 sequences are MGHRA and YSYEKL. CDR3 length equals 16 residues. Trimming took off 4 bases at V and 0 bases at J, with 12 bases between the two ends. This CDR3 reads CASSLRDLATNEKLFF. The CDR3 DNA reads TGCGCCAGCAGCCTCAGAGACCTGGCAACTAATGAAAAACTGTTTTTT.

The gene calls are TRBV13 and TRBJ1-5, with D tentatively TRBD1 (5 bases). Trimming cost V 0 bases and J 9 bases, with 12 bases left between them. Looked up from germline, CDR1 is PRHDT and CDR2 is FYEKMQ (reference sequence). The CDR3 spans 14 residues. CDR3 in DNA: TGTGCCAGCAGCTTAGGCGGGGGTGCGGGGCCCCAGCATTTT. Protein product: CASSLGGGAGPQHF. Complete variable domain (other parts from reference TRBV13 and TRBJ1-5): AAGVIQSPRHLIKEKRETATLKCYPIPRHDTVYWYQQGPGQDPQFLISFYEKMQSDKGSIPDRFSAQQFSDYHSELNMSSLELGDSALYFCASSLGGGAGPQHFGDGTRLSIL.

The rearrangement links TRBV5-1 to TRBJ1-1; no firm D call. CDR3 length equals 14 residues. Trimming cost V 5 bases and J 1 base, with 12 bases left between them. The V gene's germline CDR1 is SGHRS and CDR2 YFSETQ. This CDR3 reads CASSFRTENTEAFF. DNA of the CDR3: TGCGCCAGCAGTTTCCGGACGGAGAACACTGAAGCTTTCTTT.

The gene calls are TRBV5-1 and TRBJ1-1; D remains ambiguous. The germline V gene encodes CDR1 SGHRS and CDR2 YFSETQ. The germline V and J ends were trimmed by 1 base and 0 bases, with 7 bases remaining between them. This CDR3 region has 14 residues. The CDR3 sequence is CASSLRGLNTEAFF. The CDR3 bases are TGCGCCAGCAGCTTGCGGGGATTGAACACTGAAGCTTTCTTT.

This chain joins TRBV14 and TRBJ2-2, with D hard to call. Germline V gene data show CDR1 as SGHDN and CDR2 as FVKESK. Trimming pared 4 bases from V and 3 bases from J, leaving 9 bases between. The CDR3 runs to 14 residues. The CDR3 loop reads CASSLDPDTGELFF. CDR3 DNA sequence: TGTGCCAGCAGCCTAGACCCCGACACCGGGGAGCTGTTTTTT.

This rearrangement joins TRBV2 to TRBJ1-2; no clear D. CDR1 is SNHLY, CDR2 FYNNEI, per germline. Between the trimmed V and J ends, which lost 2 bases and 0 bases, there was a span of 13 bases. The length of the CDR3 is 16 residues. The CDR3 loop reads CASSERAEYSNYGYTF. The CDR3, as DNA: TGTGCCAGCAGTGAACGGGCGGAGTATTCTAACTATGGCTACACCTTC.

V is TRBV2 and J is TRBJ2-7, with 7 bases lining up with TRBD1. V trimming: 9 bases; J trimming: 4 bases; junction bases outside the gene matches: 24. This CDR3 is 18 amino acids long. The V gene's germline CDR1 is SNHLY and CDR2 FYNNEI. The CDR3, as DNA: TGTGCCAGTTTACCGAGGGAGACAGGGAGTCCAGGACGTTACGAGCAGTACTTC. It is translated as CASLPRETGSPGRYEQYF.

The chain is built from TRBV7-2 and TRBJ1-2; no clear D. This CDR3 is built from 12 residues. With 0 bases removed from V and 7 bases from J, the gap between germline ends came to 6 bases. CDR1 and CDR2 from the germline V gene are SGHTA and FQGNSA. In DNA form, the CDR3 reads TGTGCCAGCAGCTTAGCGGGCAGTGGCTACACCTTC. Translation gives CASSLAGSGYTF. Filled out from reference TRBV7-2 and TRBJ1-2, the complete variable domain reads GAGVSQSPSNKVTEKGKDVELRCDPISGHTALYWYRQSLGQGLEFLIYFQGNSAPDKSGLPSDRFSAERTGGSVSTLTIQRTQQEDSAVYLCASSLAGSGYTFGSGTRLTVV.

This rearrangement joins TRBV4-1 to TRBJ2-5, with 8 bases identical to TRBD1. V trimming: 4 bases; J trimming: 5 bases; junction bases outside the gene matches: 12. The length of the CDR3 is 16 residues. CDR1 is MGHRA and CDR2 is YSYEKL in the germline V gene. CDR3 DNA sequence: TGCGCCAGCAGCCGTACCTCGACAGGGGTGGGGGAGACCCAGTACTTC. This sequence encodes CASSRTSTGVGETQYF.

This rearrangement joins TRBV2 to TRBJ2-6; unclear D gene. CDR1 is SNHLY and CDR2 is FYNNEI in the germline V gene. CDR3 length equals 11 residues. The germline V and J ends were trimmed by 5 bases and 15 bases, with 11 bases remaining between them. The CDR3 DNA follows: TGTGCCAGCAGTTTCAGCCCTGCCCTGACTTTC. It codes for CASSFSPALTF.

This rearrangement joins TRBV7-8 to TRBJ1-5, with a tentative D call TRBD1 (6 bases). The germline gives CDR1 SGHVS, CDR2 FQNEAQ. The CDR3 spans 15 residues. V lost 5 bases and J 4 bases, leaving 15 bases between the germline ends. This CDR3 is CASSLLGGVNQPQHF. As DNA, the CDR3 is TGTGCCAGCAGCCTCCTGGGGGGCGTGAATCAGCCCCAGCATTTT.

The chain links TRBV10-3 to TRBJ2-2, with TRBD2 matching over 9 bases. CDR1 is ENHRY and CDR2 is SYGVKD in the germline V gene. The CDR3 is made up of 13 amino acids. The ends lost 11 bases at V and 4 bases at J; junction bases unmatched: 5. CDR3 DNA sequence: TGTGCCTCAGCGGGGGGTCCCACCGGGGAGCTGTTTTTT. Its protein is CASAGGPTGELFF.

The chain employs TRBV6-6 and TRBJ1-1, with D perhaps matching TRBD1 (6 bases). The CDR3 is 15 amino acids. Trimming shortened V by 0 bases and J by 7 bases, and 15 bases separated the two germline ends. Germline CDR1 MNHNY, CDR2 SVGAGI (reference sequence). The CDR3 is CASSYSGGPGFEAFF. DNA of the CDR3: TGTGCCAGCAGTTACTCGGGGGGGCCCGGCTTTGAAGCTTTCTTT.